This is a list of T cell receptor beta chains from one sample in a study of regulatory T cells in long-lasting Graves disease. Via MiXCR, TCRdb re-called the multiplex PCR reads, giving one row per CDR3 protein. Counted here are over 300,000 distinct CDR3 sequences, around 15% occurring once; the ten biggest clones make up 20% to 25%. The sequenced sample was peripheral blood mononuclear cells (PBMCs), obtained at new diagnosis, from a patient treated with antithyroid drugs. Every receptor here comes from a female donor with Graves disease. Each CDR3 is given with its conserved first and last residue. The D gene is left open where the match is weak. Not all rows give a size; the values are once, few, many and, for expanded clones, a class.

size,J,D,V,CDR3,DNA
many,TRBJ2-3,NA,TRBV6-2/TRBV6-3,CASRLASTDTQYF,TGTGCCAGCAGGCTAGCGAGCACAGATACGCAGTATTTT
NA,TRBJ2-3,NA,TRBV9,CASSASVAGGTQYF,TGTGCCAGCAGCGCAAGTGTGGCAGGGGGGACGCAGTATTTT
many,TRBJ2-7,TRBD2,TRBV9,CASSPQTSGTYEQYF,TGTGCCAGCAGCCCCCAGACTAGCGGGACCTACGAGCAGTACTTC
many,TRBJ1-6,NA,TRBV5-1,CASRSIPGMRSPLHF,TGCGCCAGCAGGTCTATTCCAGGGATGCGTTCACCCCTCCACTTT
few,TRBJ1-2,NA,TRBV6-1,CASSEPYRDGYTF,TGTGCCAGCAGTGAACCGTACAGGGATGGCTACACCTTC
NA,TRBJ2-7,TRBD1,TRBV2,CASSRDRAREQYF,TGTGCCAGCAGTCGAGACAGGGCCCGCGAGCAGTACTTC
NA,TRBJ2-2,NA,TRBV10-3,CAISESKTPADTGELFF,TGTGCCATCAGTGAGTCGAAAACACCGGCGGACACCGGGGAGCTGTTTTTT
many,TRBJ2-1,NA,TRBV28,CASSSGVEGNNEQFF,TGTGCCAGCAGTTCAGGGGTCGAAGGGAACAATGAGCAGTTCTTC
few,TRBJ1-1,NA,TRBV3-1,CASSQDRRGEAFF,TGTGCCAGCAGCCAAGATCGGCGAGGTGAAGCTTTCTTT
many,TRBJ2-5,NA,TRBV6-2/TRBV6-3,CASREGREETQYF,TGTGCCAGCAGAGAGGGCAGGGAAGAGACCCAGTACTTC
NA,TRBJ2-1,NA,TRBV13,CASRGSRASNEQFF,TGTGCCAGCAGAGGAAGCAGGGCAAGCAATGAGCAGTTCTTC
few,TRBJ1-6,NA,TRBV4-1,CASSQEFTYNSPLHF,TGCGCCAGCAGCCAGGAGTTTACCTATAATTCACCCCTCCACTTT
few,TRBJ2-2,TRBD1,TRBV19,CAISRDRGPRRELFF,TGTGCCATAAGCCGGGACAGGGGGCCTCGGAGGGAGCTGTTTTTT
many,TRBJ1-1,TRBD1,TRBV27,CASSIQGGGTEAFF,TGTGCCAGCAGTATACAGGGGGGCGGCACTGAAGCTTTCTTT
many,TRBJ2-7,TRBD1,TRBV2,CATKITGQGNVEQYF,TGTGCCACCAAGATTACGGGACAGGGAAATGTCGAGCAGTACTTC
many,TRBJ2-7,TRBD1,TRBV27,CASSPGTGIPEQYF,TGTGCCAGCTCCCCCGGGACAGGGATCCCCGAGCAGTACTTC